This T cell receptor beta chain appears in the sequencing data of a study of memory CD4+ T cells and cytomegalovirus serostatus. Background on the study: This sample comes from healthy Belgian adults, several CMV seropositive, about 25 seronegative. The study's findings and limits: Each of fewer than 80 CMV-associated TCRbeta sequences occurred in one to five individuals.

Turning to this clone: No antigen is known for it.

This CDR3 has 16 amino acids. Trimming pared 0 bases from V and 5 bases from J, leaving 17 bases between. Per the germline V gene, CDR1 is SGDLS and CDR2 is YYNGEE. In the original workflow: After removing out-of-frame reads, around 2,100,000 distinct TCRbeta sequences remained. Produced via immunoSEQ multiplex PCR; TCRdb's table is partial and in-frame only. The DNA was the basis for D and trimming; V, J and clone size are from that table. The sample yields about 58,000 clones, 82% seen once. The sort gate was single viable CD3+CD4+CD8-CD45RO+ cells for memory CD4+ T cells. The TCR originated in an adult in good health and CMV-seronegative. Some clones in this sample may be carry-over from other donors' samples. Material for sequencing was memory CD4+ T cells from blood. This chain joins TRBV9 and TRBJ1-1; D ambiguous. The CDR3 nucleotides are TGTGCCAGCAGCGTAGGTAGGGTGCTCCGGAGTACTGAAGCTTTCTTT. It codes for CASSVGRVLRSTEAFF.